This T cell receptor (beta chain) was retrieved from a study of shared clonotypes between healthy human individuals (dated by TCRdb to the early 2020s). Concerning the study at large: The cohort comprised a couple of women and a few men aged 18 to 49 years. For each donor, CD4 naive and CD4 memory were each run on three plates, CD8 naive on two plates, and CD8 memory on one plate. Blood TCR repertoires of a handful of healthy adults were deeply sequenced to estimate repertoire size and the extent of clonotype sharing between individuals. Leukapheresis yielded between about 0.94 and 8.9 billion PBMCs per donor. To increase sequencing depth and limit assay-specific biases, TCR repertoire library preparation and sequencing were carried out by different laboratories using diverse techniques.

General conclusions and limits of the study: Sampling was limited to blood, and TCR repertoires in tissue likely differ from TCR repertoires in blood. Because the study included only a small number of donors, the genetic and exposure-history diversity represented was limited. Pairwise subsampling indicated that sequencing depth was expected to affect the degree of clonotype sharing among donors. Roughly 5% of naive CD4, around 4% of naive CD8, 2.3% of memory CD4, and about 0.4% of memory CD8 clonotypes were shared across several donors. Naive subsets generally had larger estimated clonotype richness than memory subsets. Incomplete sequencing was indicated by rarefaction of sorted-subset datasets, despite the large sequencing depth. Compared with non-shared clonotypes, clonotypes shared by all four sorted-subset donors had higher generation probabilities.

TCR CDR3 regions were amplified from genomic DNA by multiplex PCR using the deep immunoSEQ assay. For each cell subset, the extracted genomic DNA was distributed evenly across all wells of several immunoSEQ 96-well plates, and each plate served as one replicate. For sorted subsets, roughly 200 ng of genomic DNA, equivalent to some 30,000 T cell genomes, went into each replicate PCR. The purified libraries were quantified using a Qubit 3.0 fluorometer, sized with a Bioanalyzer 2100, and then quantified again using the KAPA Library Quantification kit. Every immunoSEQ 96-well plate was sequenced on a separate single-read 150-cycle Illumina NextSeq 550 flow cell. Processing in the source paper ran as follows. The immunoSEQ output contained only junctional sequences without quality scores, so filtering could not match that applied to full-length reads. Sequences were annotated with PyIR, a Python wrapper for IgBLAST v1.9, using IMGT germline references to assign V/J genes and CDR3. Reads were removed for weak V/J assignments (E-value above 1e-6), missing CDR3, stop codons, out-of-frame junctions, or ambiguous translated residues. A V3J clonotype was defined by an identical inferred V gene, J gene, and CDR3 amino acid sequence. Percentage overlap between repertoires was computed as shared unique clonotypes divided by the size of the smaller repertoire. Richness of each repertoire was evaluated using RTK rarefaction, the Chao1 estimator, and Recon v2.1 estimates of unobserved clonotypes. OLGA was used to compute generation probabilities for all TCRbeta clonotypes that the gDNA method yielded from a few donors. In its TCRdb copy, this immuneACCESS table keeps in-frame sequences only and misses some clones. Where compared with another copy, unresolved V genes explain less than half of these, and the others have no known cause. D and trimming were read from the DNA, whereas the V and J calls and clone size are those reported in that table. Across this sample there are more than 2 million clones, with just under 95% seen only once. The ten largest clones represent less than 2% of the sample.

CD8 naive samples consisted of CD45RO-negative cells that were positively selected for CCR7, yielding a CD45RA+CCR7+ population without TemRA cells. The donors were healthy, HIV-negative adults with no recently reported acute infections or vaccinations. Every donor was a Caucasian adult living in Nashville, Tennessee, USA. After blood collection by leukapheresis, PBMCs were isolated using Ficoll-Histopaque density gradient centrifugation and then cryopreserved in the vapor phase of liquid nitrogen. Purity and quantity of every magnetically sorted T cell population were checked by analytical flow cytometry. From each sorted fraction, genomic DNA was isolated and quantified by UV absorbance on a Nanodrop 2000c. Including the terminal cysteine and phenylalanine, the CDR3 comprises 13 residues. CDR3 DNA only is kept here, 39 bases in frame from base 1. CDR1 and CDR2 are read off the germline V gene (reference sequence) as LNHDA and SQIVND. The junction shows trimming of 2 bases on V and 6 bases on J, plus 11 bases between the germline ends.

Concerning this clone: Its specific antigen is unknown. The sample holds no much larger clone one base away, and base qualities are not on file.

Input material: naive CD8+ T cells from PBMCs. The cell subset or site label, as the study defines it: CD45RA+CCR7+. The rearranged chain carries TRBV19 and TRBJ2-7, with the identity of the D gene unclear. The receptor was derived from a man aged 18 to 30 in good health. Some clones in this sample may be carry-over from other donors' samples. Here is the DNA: TGTGCCAGTAGTATAACGAGTGGGGTCGAGCAGTACTTC. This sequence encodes CASSITSGVEQYF.